This T cell receptor (beta chain) was retrieved from a study of T cell changes during pregnancy in multiple sclerosis. The assay was immunoSEQ multiplex PCR, and TCRdb's table has in-frame clones only and misses some. The sample includes some 120,000 clones, 90% to 96% of them seen just once. This CDR3 region has 13 residues. V trimming: 4 bases; J trimming: 5 bases; junction bases outside the gene matches: 5. The germline CDR1 and CDR2 sequences are SGHKS and YYEKEE (reference sequence). This receptor was obtained from a female donor with multiple sclerosis, enrolled in a pregnancy study. The material sequenced was peripheral blood, taken after pregnancy. The rearrangement joins TRBV5-5 to TRBJ1-2; 7 positions match TRBD1. The CDR3 spells CASSPGTAYGYTF. The CDR3 DNA reads as TGTGCCAGCAGCCCCGGGACAGCTTATGGCTACACCTTC.